Shown below are 16 T cell receptor beta chains from a single sample sequenced in a study of blood T cell repertoires in COVID-19. Sequencing was performed with immunoSEQ multiplex PCR; in TCRdb, only in-frame clones are kept and a portion is missing. The data hold more than 85,000 clones, with less than 85% observed a single time. Sample: peripheral blood. Source of these receptors: a human donor in a cohort sampled during active or convalescent COVID-19.

This chain links TRBV5-6 with TRBJ2-7, with D maybe TRBD2 (5 bases). V was pared by 0 bases and J by 2 bases, with 9 bases between. CDR1 and CDR2 from the germline V gene are SGHDT and YYEEEE. This CDR3 comprises 14 residues. CDR3 bases: TGTGCCAGCAGCTTGGGGGAGAACACCTACGAGCAGTACTTC. Its protein is CASSLGENTYEQYF.

This clone was recorded a few times. V is TRBV5-1 and J is TRBJ2-1; perhaps TRBD2 as D (5 bases). Between the trimmed V and J ends, which lost 2 bases and 0 bases, there was a span of 18 bases. CDR1 is SGHRS, CDR2 YFSETQ, per germline. This CDR3 region has 18 residues. In nucleotides, the CDR3 is TGCGCCAGCAGCTTCATCGGCGGGCCCCCTAGCTCCTACAATGAGCAGTTCTTC. It translates to CASSFIGGPPSSYNEQFF.

In nucleotides, the CDR3 is TGCGCCAGCAGCCAAGAGCAGGGTTGGAACATTCAGTACTTC. This translates into CASSQEQGWNIQYF. This chain links TRBV4-3 with TRBJ2-4; D is perhaps TRBD1 (5 bases). Between the trimmed V and J ends, which lost 0 bases and 7 bases, there was a span of 10 bases. Germline V gives CDR1 LGHNA, CDR2 YSLEER. The CDR3 consists of 14 residues.

V and J are TRBV6-5 and TRBJ2-6, with a tentative D call TRBD2 (5 bases). V was shortened by 6 bases and J by 1 base, with 10 bases between the two germline ends. This CDR3 spans 15 amino acids. The germline gives CDR1 MNHEY, CDR2 SVGAGI. CDR3 DNA: TGTGCCAGCAGACCTGGAGGTTCTGGGGCCAACGTCCTGACTTTC. It specifies CASRPGGSGANVLTF.

The V call is TRBV6-5, the J call TRBJ2-1, with D possibly being TRBD2 (7 bases). CDR3 length equals 15 residues. Trimming pared 8 bases from V and 2 bases from J, leaving 16 bases between. The germline gives CDR1 MNHEY, CDR2 SVGAGI. In DNA form, the CDR3 reads TGTGCCAGCTGGGAGGTCGGGGGGCCCTACAATGAGCAGTTCTTC. Translation: CASWEVGGPYNEQFF.

The chain employs TRBV18 and TRBJ2-3, with 7 bases identical to TRBD1. CDR3 size: 17 residues. The V segment lost 3 bases and the J segment 6 bases; nucleotides outside the gene matches: 15. The germline V gene encodes CDR1 KGHSH and CDR2 LQKENI. This chain's CDR3 is CASSPRDSPLPRDTQYF. CDR3 in DNA: TGTGCCAGCTCACCTAGGGACAGTCCGCTCCCCAGGGATACGCAGTATTTT.

The chain links TRBV9 to TRBJ2-1; 12 nucleotides align to TRBD2. The germline gives CDR1 SGDLS, CDR2 YYNGEE. The CDR3 sequence is 14 residues long. V shed 6 bases, J shed 6 bases, and the junction held 4 bases outside the gene matches. CDR3: CASNRLAGVNEQFF. In DNA, the CDR3 is TGTGCCAGCAACCGACTAGCGGGGGTCAATGAGCAGTTCTTC.

The chain uses TRBV4-1 and TRBJ1-1, with D unresolved. V lost 1 base and J 0 bases, leaving 6 bases between the germline ends. Germline assignment: CDR1 MGHRA and CDR2 YSYEKL. The CDR3 covers 14 residues. This CDR3 is CASSQVWLNTEAFF. CDR3 in DNA: TGCGCCAGCAGCCAAGTGTGGCTGAACACTGAAGCTTTCTTT.

The chain joins TRBV3-1 (or the pseudogene TRBV3-2) to TRBJ2-1; TRBD2 aligns across 12 bases. Germline-derived CDR1 and CDR2 are LGHDT and YNNKEL (reference sequence). V shed 1 base, J shed 3 bases, and the junction held 4 bases outside the gene matches. CDR3 length equals 17 residues. Here the CDR3 DNA reads TGTGCCAGCAGCCAAGGTCGGACTAGCGGGAACTACAATGAGCAGTTCTTC. The encoded protein is CASSQGRTSGNYNEQFF.

This rearrangement joins TRBV24-1 to TRBJ2-1; D possibly corresponds to TRBD1 (6 bases). The CDR3 covers 17 residues. Germline CDR1 and CDR2: KGHDR and SFDVKD. With 4 bases removed from V and 7 bases from J, the gap between germline ends came to 22 bases. CDR3 DNA: TGTGCCACCAGTGACCTCTCACAGGGCCACCTGGGGAATGAGCAGTTCTTC. This translates into CATSDLSQGHLGNEQFF.

This sequence joins TRBV28 and TRBJ1-2; D gene uncertain. There are 14 residues in the CDR3. Germline V gene sequence: CDR1 MDHEN, CDR2 SYDVKM. V was clipped by 6 bases and J by 4 bases, with 15 bases between them. DNA for the CDR3: TGTGCCAGCAGAATTACGGGGAAAGGCTATGGCTACACCTTC. It codes for CASRITGKGYGYTF.

The CDR3, as DNA: TGTGCCAGCAGCTTACGGGACAGGGCCTCAGGAAACACCATATATTTT. Its protein product is CASSLRDRASGNTIYF. The rearrangement joins TRBV7-3 to TRBJ1-3; 9 nucleotides align to TRBD1. This CDR3 has 16 amino acids. The junction had 6 bases not matched to a gene; V was cut back by 2 bases and J by 4 bases. In germline, CDR1 is SGHTA, CDR2 FQGTGA.

This chain uses TRBV29-1 with TRBJ2-1; 10 bases align to TRBD2. The germline V gene encodes CDR1 SQVTM and CDR2 ANQGSEA. There are 15 residues in the CDR3. V shed 3 bases and J 5 bases; nucleotides not matched to a gene: 7. The CDR3 here is CSVEWPSGSDNEQFF. CDR3 nucleotides: TGCAGCGTTGAGTGGCCTAGCGGGAGTGACAATGAGCAGTTCTTC.

The rearrangement joins TRBV19 to TRBJ2-7, with 8 bases that match TRBD2. Germline loops: CDR1 LNHDA, CDR2 SQIVND (reference sequence). The CDR3 spans 15 residues. The trim removed 3 bases at V and 6 bases at J, leaving 10 bases unmatched. CDR3 residues: CASSMGPSGPGEQYF. CDR3 bases: TGTGCCAGTAGTATGGGTCCTAGCGGGCCGGGCGAGCAGTACTTC. Together with reference TRBV19 and TRBJ2-7, the CDR3 gives the full variable domain: DGGITQSPKYLFRKEGQNVTLSCEQNLNHDAMYWYRQDPGQGLRLIYYSQIVNDFQKGDIAEGYSVSREKKESFPLTVTSAQKNPTAFYLCASSMGPSGPGEQYFGPGTRLTVT.

This clone occurred a few times. This chain connects TRBV5-5 to TRBJ1-2; tentative D call: TRBD1 (6 bases). V lost 0 bases and J lost 10, with 19 bases in between. The germline V gene has CDR1 SGHKS and CDR2 YYEKEE (reference sequence). The CDR3 sequence is 15 residues long. In DNA, the CDR3 is TGTGCCAGCAGCTTGGCACGATGGGACATTGCCGTCTACACCTTC. The encoded protein is CASSLARWDIAVYTF.

This clone was seen only once. The chain combines TRBV6-4 with TRBJ2-2; 7 bases align to TRBD1. Trimming cost V 0 bases and J 0 bases; bases outside gene matches: 4. CDR3 length: 17 amino acids. Looked up from germline, CDR1 is MRHNA and CDR2 is SNTAGT. In nucleotides, the CDR3 is TGTGCCAGCAGTGACTCTATAGGGGGCGCGAACACCGGGGAGCTGTTTTTT. Translated, it gives CASSDSIGGANTGELFF.